This entry features one T cell receptor (beta chain) sequence. Profiling relied on immunoSEQ multiplex PCR, and the TCRdb table lists in-frame clones only, not all of them. The sample holds 150,000 to 200,000 clones; under 95% are singletons and the top ten take roughly 1%. The data are from a study of T cell responses to AZD1222 COVID-19 vaccine. Germline values: CDR1 SGHAT, CDR2 FQNNGV. The CDR3 has 13 residues. V lost 2 bases and J 4 bases, leaving 6 bases between the germline ends. The receptor's source is an adult who received the AZD1222 COVID-19 vaccine. V and J are TRBV11-2 and TRBJ2-1; D is undetermined. The material was peripheral blood, obtained 28 days after the second AZD1222 dose. The CDR3 loop reads CASSLTAYNEQFF. DNA for the CDR3: TGTGCCAGCAGCTTAACAGCATACAATGAGCAGTTCTTC.